A selection of T cell receptor beta chains follows, all from one sample in a study of blood T cell repertoires in COVID-19. Data came from immunoSEQ multiplex PCR; TCRdb stores just in-frame clones and leaves some out. The table shows approximately 90,000 clones, with about 83% occurring only once. The source material was peripheral blood. The receptors shown here come from a man between 65 and 85 years old with COVID-19, enrolled during active disease. Each CDR3 is given with its conserved first and last residue. The D gene is left open where the match is weak. Rows give clone size only sometimes, using once, few, many, or a class for an expanded clone.

V: TRBV28; size: .; J: TRBJ2-7; D: TRBD1; DNA: TGTGCCAGCAGCCAGGGGACAGAGAGGCAGTACTTC; CDR3: CASSQGTERQYF
V: TRBV6-6; size: many; J: TRBJ1-5; D: TRBD1; DNA: TGTGCCAGCAGATCTGGGACAGGGTATCAGCCCCAGCATTTT; CDR3: CASRSGTGYQPQHF
V: TRBV5-1; size: .; J: TRBJ2-5; D: .; DNA: TGCGCCAGCAGGCGACGTCCAGGGGTTCTCCAAGAGACCCAGTACTTC; CDR3: CASRRRPGVLQETQYF
V: TRBV7-9; size: .; J: TRBJ1-2; D: .; DNA: TGTGCCAGCAGCGACAGTAACCACTATGGCTACACCTTC; CDR3: CASSDSNHYGYTF
V: TRBV9; size: .; J: TRBJ1-4; D: TRBD1; DNA: TGTGCCAGCAGCAGGGGACAGGGAAATGAAAAACTGTTTTTT; CDR3: CASSRGQGNEKLFF
V: TRBV6-5; size: .; J: TRBJ1-6; D: .; DNA: TGTGCCAGCAGTTCCGGGACAAATTATAATTCACCCCTCCACTTT; CDR3: CASSSGTNYNSPLHF
V: TRBV28; size: .; J: TRBJ2-2; D: TRBD2; DNA: TGTGCCAGCAGTTTGTCGGCTAGCGGGAGGGGCGGGGAGCTGTTTTTT; CDR3: CASSLSASGRGGELFF
V: TRBV7-7; size: .; J: TRBJ2-5; D: TRBD2; DNA: TGTGCCAGCAGCTCGGGACTCCAGAGCGGGGCCCAGTACTTC; CDR3: CASSSGLQSGAQYF
V: TRBV10-3; size: .; J: TRBJ1-1; D: TRBD1; DNA: TGTGCCATCAGGCAGGGGGCTGCCACTGAAGCTTTCTTT; CDR3: CAIRQGAATEAFF
V: TRBV6-6; size: once; J: TRBJ1-2; D: .; DNA: TGTGCCAGCAGTTACGGGAGCCACTATGGCTACACCTTC; CDR3: CASSYGSHYGYTF
V: TRBV12-5; size: .; J: TRBJ2-1; D: .; DNA: TGTGCTAGTGGTTTGGTACAGGGCAGGGACACGGTCAATGAGCAGTTCTTC; CDR3: CASGLVQGRDTVNEQFF
V: TRBV19; size: .; J: TRBJ2-3; D: .; DNA: TGTGCCAGTAGTATAGACTTACTAGCTTCCACAGATACGCAGTATTTT; CDR3: CASSIDLLASTDTQYF
V: TRBV19; size: .; J: TRBJ1-4; D: TRBD1; DNA: TGTGCCAGTAGTACGACAGGGACTCCGGAAAAACTGTTTTTT; CDR3: CASSTTGTPEKLFF
V: TRBV5-1; size: few; J: TRBJ2-3; D: .; DNA: TGCGCCAGCAGCTTGGACAGGGATGCAGATACGCAGTATTTT; CDR3: CASSLDRDADTQYF
V: TRBV10-2; size: .; J: TRBJ2-2; D: .; DNA: TGCGCCAGCGGGGCAGGGATGGGCACCGGGGAGCTGTTTTTT; CDR3: CASGAGMGTGELFF
V: TRBV28; size: .; J: TRBJ2-7; D: TRBD2; DNA: TGTGCCAGCAGTTTTGCCGGGACTATCAGCTCCTACGAGCAGTACTTC; CDR3: CASSFAGTISSYEQYF
V: TRBV28; size: .; J: TRBJ2-1; D: .; DNA: TGTGCCAGCAGTTTACTTGATGAGCAGTTCTTC; CDR3: CASSLLDEQFF
V: TRBV5-1; size: .; J: TRBJ1-6; D: .; DNA: TGCGCCAGCAGCTTTGGTTCAGGTAAGTATAATTCACCCCTCCACTTT; CDR3: CASSFGSGKYNSPLHF
V: TRBV7-9; size: .; J: TRBJ1-3; D: .; DNA: TGTGCCAGCAGCTTAGTGGGCCAGGGAAGGGACACCATATATTTT; CDR3: CASSLVGQGRDTIYF
V: TRBV12-3/TRBV12-4; size: .; J: TRBJ1-2; D: .; DNA: TGTGCCAGCAGTCCCGAACTACGGGGCTACACCTTC; CDR3: CASSPELRGYTF
V: TRBV7-9; size: .; J: TRBJ1-6; D: .; DNA: TGTGCCAGCAGCTTACCCCGGACAGCCAATAATTCACCCCTCCACTTT; CDR3: CASSLPRTANNSPLHF
V: TRBV28; size: .; J: TRBJ2-1; D: TRBD1; DNA: TGTGCCAGCAGTTTATCCGGGACAGGGGGCAATGAGCAGTTCTTC; CDR3: CASSLSGTGGNEQFF
V: TRBV20-1; size: .; J: TRBJ1-6; D: .; DNA: TGCAGTGCAAGTAAAGGGGTAGATTCACCCCTCCACTTT; CDR3: CSASKGVDSPLHF
V: TRBV12-5; size: few; J: TRBJ1-1; D: .; DNA: TGTGCTAGTGGTTTGGTGGAGGGTGGGACTGAAGCTTTCTTT; CDR3: CASGLVEGGTEAFF
V: TRBV19; size: .; J: TRBJ2-5; D: .; DNA: TGTGCCAGTAGTATACCTCTCGCGGACCAAGAGACCCAGTACTTC; CDR3: CASSIPLADQETQYF
V: TRBV4-3; size: .; J: TRBJ1-2; D: .; DNA: TGCGCCAGCAGCCACGAGAGTACAGGGTGGGCCTATGGCTACACCTTC; CDR3: CASSHESTGWAYGYTF
V: TRBV6-5; size: .; J: TRBJ2-7; D: TRBD1; DNA: TGTGCCAGCAGTAGAGTGGGGACAGCCTCCTACGAGCAGTACTTC; CDR3: CASSRVGTASYEQYF
V: TRBV29-1; size: .; J: TRBJ2-3; D: TRBD1; DNA: TGCAGCACCCGACAGGGCCCAGATACGCAGTATTTT; CDR3: CSTRQGPDTQYF
V: TRBV5-4; size: .; J: TRBJ2-2; D: TRBD1; DNA: TGTGCCAGCAGCTTGGACAGGGGCTTCACCGGGGAGCTGTTTTTT; CDR3: CASSLDRGFTGELFF
V: TRBV5-1; size: once; J: TRBJ2-1; D: TRBD1; DNA: TGCGCCAGCAGCCTAGGGACAGGGGGTGACGATGAGCAGTTCTTC; CDR3: CASSLGTGGDDEQFF
V: TRBV12-3/TRBV12-4; size: few; J: TRBJ2-1; D: .; DNA: TGTGCCAGCAGTTATAGAGCTGAGCAGTTCTTC; CDR3: CASSYRAEQFF
V: TRBV4-1; size: many; J: TRBJ1-5; D: TRBD1; DNA: TGCGCCAGCAGCCAAGATCGGGACAGGGGGAATCAGCCCCAGCATTTT; CDR3: CASSQDRDRGNQPQHF
V: TRBV7-2; size: .; J: TRBJ2-1; D: .; DNA: TGTGCCAGCAGCTCCTACCGGAGCAATGAGCAGTTCTTC; CDR3: CASSSYRSNEQFF
V: TRBV5-1; size: few; J: TRBJ1-2; D: TRBD1; DNA: TGCGCCAGCAGCCGGACGAATGAGGGGGCGTATGGCTACACCTTC; CDR3: CASSRTNEGAYGYTF
V: TRBV6-2/TRBV6-3; size: .; J: TRBJ2-1; D: TRBD2; DNA: TGTGCCAGCAGTTACCCGAACCAGCGGGAGATTTCCCATGAGCAGTTCTTC; CDR3: CASSYPNQREISHEQFF
V: TRBV5-5; size: .; J: TRBJ2-3; D: .; DNA: TGTGCCAGCAGCTTGGGGCTGGATACGCAGTATTTT; CDR3: CASSLGLDTQYF
V: TRBV19; size: .; J: TRBJ1-1; D: TRBD1; DNA: TGTGCCAGTAGTAGGTATGGACAGGCTTATACCACTGAAGCTTTCTTT; CDR3: CASSRYGQAYTTEAFF
V: TRBV6-5; size: medium-sized; J: TRBJ1-1; D: .; DNA: TGTGCCAGCAGCCTAACGTTGAACACTGAAGCTTTCTTT; CDR3: CASSLTLNTEAFF
V: TRBV6-5; size: .; J: TRBJ2-7; D: TRBD2; DNA: TGTGCCAGCAGACCAACTAGCGGGAACTACGAGCAGTACTTC; CDR3: CASRPTSGNYEQYF
V: TRBV6-5; size: few; J: TRBJ1-5; D: .; DNA: TGTGCCAGCAGTTACTCCTGGACAGCGAATCAGCCCCAGCATTTT; CDR3: CASSYSWTANQPQHF
V: TRBV19; size: .; J: TRBJ1-4; D: TRBD1; DNA: TGTGCCAGTAGGACAGGGGGCGAGTATGAAAAACTGTTTTTT; CDR3: CASRTGGEYEKLFF
V: TRBV7-9; size: .; J: TRBJ2-4; D: TRBD1; DNA: TGTGCCAGCAGCTTAGTAGTGGGACAGGGGGCCAAAAACATTCAGTACTTC; CDR3: CASSLVVGQGAKNIQYF
V: TRBV6-1; size: .; J: TRBJ1-1; D: .; DNA: TGTGCCAGCCTGACAAAGACGAACACTGAAGCTTTCTTT; CDR3: CASLTKTNTEAFF
V: TRBV9; size: .; J: TRBJ1-2; D: TRBD1; DNA: TGTGCCAGCAGCCCCCGGGACAGGGGTGCCTACACCTTC; CDR3: CASSPRDRGAYTF
V: TRBV6-5; size: few; J: TRBJ2-7; D: TRBD2; DNA: TGTGCCAGCAGTTACGTGGGGGGGTACGAGCAGTACTTC; CDR3: CASSYVGGYEQYF
V: TRBV7-9; size: .; J: TRBJ1-2; D: .; DNA: TGTGCCAGCAGCTTAGACCTCAGGGGAGCCGGTGGCTACACCTTC; CDR3: CASSLDLRGAGGYTF
V: TRBV4-1; size: .; J: TRBJ1-3; D: TRBD1; DNA: TGCGCCAGCAGCCAAGATATCAGGACAGGGACAATCTCTGGAAACACCATATATTTT; CDR3: CASSQDIRTGTISGNTIYF
V: TRBV5-1; size: .; J: TRBJ1-4; D: .; DNA: TGCGCCAGCAGCTTATCCTCAGGGGTGGCTAATGAAAAACTGTTTTTT; CDR3: CASSLSSGVANEKLFF